This T cell receptor (beta chain) appears in the sequencing data of a study of cytomegalovirus exposure and HLA in healthy donors. The PCR used 60 Vbeta and 13 Jbeta primers. Repertoires were generated with immunoSEQ multiplex PCR, while TCRdb's copy carries only in-frame clones and drops some. The data hold around 140,000 clones, with approximately 79% observed a single time. This receptor was taken from a man aged 50 to 60 in good health and CMV-seropositive. The sequenced material came from PBMCs.

The CDR3 bases are TGTGCCAGCAGTGGGCAGGTCCAAGAGACCCAGTACTTC. This codes for CASSGQVQETQYF. The rearrangement uses TRBV6-5 and TRBJ2-5; D not certain. The CDR3 runs 13 residues. The germline V gene encodes CDR1 MNHEY and CDR2 SVGAGI. The germline V and J ends were trimmed by 5 bases and 1 base, with 8 bases remaining between them.